This TCR beta chain was sequenced for a study of shared clonotypes between healthy human individuals. Whole-study context: Per donor, CD8 memory used one plate, CD8 naive used two, CD4 memory used three and CD4 naive used three.

Germline CDR1 LGHNA, CDR2 YNFKEQ. This CDR3 has 14 residues. The ends were cut back, 3 bases at V and 1 base at J, with 8 bases in the middle. Evenly divided among several immunoSEQ plates was the genomic DNA of each subset. Replicate sorted-subset PCRs were loaded with around 0.2 ug DNA, approximately 31,000 T cell genomes. Repertoires were generated with immunoSEQ multiplex PCR, while TCRdb's copy carries only in-frame clones and drops some. The sample yields over 850,000 clones, about 84% seen once. V is TRBV4-2 and J is TRBJ2-3, with TRBD2 as a possible D gene (5 bases). Material: memory CD4+ T cells from PBMCs. Sample subset: CD45RA-negative fraction. This TCR came from a man younger than 35 in good health. Some clones in this sample may be carry-over from other donors' samples. The CDR3 sequence: CASSQEVGTDTQYF. Written as DNA, the CDR3 is TGTGCCAGCAGCCAGGAGGTGGGCACAGATACGCAGTATTTT.